A selection of T cell receptor beta chains follows, all from one sample in a study of blood T cell repertoires in COVID-19. Sequencing used immunoSEQ multiplex PCR; TCRdb keeps in-frame clones, though not all of them. The table includes approximately 250,000 clones, less than 90% detected once. Source material: peripheral blood. Source of these receptors: a woman aged 40 to 49 who had recovered from COVID-19. The CDR3 runs from the conserved cysteine through the conserved F or W. The order of the fields is D gene, clone size, V gene, J gene, CDR3 protein, CDR3 DNA. The D gene is left open where the match is weak. Some rows mark clone size as missing; the rest say once, few, many or name a class of expanded clone.

TRBD2	NA	TRBV7-9	TRBJ2-1	CASSLTSGGYNEQFF	TGTGCCAGCAGCCTAACTAGCGGGGGATACAATGAGCAGTTCTTC
TRBD1	NA	TRBV2	TRBJ2-3	CASSLEGTARRTQYF	TGTGCCAGCAGCCTTGAGGGGACAGCCCGACGCACGCAGTATTTT
NA	NA	TRBV5-1	TRBJ1-5	CASSSTGERNQPQHF	TGCGCCAGCAGCAGTACAGGAGAACGCAATCAGCCCCAGCATTTT
NA	NA	TRBV5-4	TRBJ1-1	CASSLGGTGLNTEAFF	TGTGCCAGCAGCTTGGGGGGTACAGGGTTGAACACTGAAGCTTTCTTT
NA	NA	TRBV7-9	TRBJ1-1	CASSLEGGGTEAFF	TGTGCCAGCAGCTTAGAAGGTGGAGGCACTGAAGCTTTCTTT
NA	NA	TRBV2	TRBJ1-5	CASGREGGGGQPQHF	TGTGCCAGCGGTAGAGAGGGAGGGGGAGGCCAGCCCCAGCATTTT
NA	NA	TRBV6-6	TRBJ1-4	CASSPGRYGSNEKLFF	TGTGCCAGCAGCCCGGGAAGGTACGGGAGTAATGAAAAACTGTTTTTT
TRBD1	few	TRBV19	TRBJ1-2	CASSIADRALSSGYTF	TGTGCCAGTAGTATTGCGGACAGGGCTTTGTCGAGTGGCTACACCTTC
TRBD1	NA	TRBV6-1	TRBJ1-1	CASSEQDRVNTEAFF	TGTGCCAGCAGTGAACAGGACAGGGTGAACACTGAAGCTTTCTTT
TRBD1	once	TRBV30	TRBJ1-5	CAWSRPGGVNQPQHF	TGTGCCTGGAGTAGGCCAGGGGGCGTCAATCAGCCCCAGCATTTT
NA	NA	TRBV11-3	TRBJ2-2	CASSPPGRRYGELFF	TGTGCCAGCAGCCCCCCGGGGAGGCGGTACGGGGAGCTGTTTTTT
NA	NA	TRBV25-1	TRBJ2-7	CASSLAENYEQYF	TGTGCCAGCAGCCTCGCGGAGAACTACGAGCAGTACTTC
NA	once	TRBV11-3	TRBJ1-1	CASSLEGGLTEAFF	TGTGCCAGCAGCTTAGAGGGGGGTCTTACTGAAGCTTTCTTT
NA	NA	TRBV5-1	TRBJ1-4	CASTPLGLGNEKLFF	TGCGCCAGCACCCCCTTGGGGCTGGGGAATGAAAAACTGTTTTTT
TRBD2	once	TRBV5-4	TRBJ2-3	CASSAATSGSQYF	TGTGCCAGCAGCGCCGCGACTAGCGGGTCGCAGTATTTT
NA	NA	TRBV4-2	TRBJ2-2	CASSLLIQRANTGELFF	TGTGCCAGCAGCCTACTAATACAACGGGCGAACACCGGGGAGCTGTTTTTT
TRBD1	NA	TRBV7-6	TRBJ2-7	CASSFLAGQGNHEQYF	TGTGCCAGCAGCTTCCTCGCCGGACAGGGTAACCACGAGCAGTACTTC
TRBD1	NA	TRBV5-4	TRBJ1-4	CASSLYIGQGVYEKLFF	TGTGCCAGCAGCTTATACATTGGACAGGGGGTGTATGAAAAACTGTTTTTT
TRBD1	NA	TRBV28	TRBJ2-3	CASSPLGQGISDTQYF	TGTGCCAGCAGTCCCCTGGGACAGGGTATATCAGATACGCAGTATTTT
NA	once	TRBV27	TRBJ2-1	CASSLNSGGTYNEQFF	TGTGCCAGCAGTTTAAACTCAGGGGGGACCTACAATGAGCAGTTCTTC
TRBD1	NA	TRBV2	TRBJ1-4	CASSDGQGAGTNEKLFF	TGTGCCAGCAGTGATGGACAGGGGGCAGGAACTAATGAAAAACTGTTTTTT
TRBD1	NA	TRBV7-9	TRBJ1-4	CASSTSQGATNEKLFF	TGTGCCAGCAGCACGTCACAGGGGGCAACTAATGAAAAACTGTTTTTT
NA	NA	TRBV19	TRBJ1-5	CASLLTGANQPQHF	TGTGCCAGCTTACTGACAGGCGCGAATCAGCCCCAGCATTTT
NA	NA	TRBV7-2	TRBJ2-3	CASSLFGADTQYF	TGTGCCAGCAGCTTATTCGGGGCAGATACGCAGTATTTT
TRBD1	NA	TRBV28	TRBJ1-2	CASSLSQGAGNYGYTF	TGTGCCAGCAGTTTATCTCAGGGGGCAGGTAACTATGGCTACACCTTC
NA	NA	TRBV18	TRBJ1-1	CASSPPGQYVTEAFF	TGTGCCAGCTCACCTCCCGGACAGTACGTAACTGAAGCTTTCTTT
TRBD2	NA	TRBV6-5	TRBJ2-2	CASGRGGPNTGELFF	TGTGCCAGCGGGCGGGGGGGCCCGAACACCGGGGAGCTGTTTTTT
NA	NA	TRBV10-3	TRBJ1-1	CAISRDLNTEAFF	TGTGCCATCAGTAGGGACTTGAACACTGAAGCTTTCTTT
TRBD1	NA	TRBV10-2	TRBJ1-5	CASSEWRDRGRGQPQHF	TGCGCCAGCAGTGAGTGGAGGGACAGGGGGCGAGGTCAGCCCCAGCATTTT
NA	NA	TRBV3-1/TRBV3-2	TRBJ2-7	CASSQDRDYEQYF	TGTGCCAGCAGCCAAGATAGAGATTACGAGCAGTACTTC
TRBD1	NA	TRBV2	TRBJ1-1	CASSSGTGNTEAFF	TGTGCCAGCAGTTCCGGGACAGGTAACACTGAAGCTTTCTTT
TRBD2	many	TRBV19	TRBJ2-2	CATAPLWTSGGPAGELFF	TGTGCCACCGCCCCACTTTGGACTAGCGGGGGGCCCGCCGGGGAGCTGTTTTTT
NA	NA	TRBV5-1	TRBJ1-5	CASSLGTANNQPQHF	TGCGCCAGCAGCTTGGGGACAGCAAACAATCAGCCCCAGCATTTT
NA	once	TRBV19	TRBJ1-5	CASSTNRVGYQPQHF	TGTGCCAGTAGTACAAACAGGGTTGGATATCAGCCCCAGCATTTT
TRBD1	NA	TRBV29-1	TRBJ2-7	CSVRDSRSYEQYF	TGCAGCGTACGGGACAGCCGCTCCTACGAGCAGTACTTC
NA	NA	TRBV18	TRBJ1-3	CASSLDLGSGNTIYF	TGTGCCAGCTCACTGGACTTGGGCTCTGGAAACACCATATATTTT